Following are 21 T cell receptor beta chains from one sample sequenced in a study of regulatory T cells in long-lasting Graves disease. The time point here: persistent/refractory GD, antithyroid drugs over 5 years with positive TRAb. Extracted RNA from PBMCs served as the source of the TCR library. Investigators prepared the TCR beta libraries by applying iRepertoire HTBI primers and Arm-PCR of CDR3 regions. One entry per CDR3 protein, called by TCRdb with MiXCR from the multiplex PCR reads. The top ten hold around 20% of the sample, which has some 370,000 distinct CDR3 sequences, roughly 20% seen once. The input for sequencing was peripheral blood mononuclear cells (PBMCs), taken when the disease was refractory, from a patient treated with antithyroid drugs. Source of these receptors: a female donor with Graves disease.

To note about this clonotype: A clone one base away is much larger, so this may be a read error. V is TRBV2 and J is TRBJ2-2; D might be TRBD1 (6 bases). V gave up 8 bases and J gave up 2 bases, with 15 bases separating them. This CDR3 spans 15 amino acids. CDR1 is SNHLY, CDR2 FYNNEI, per germline. CDR3 sequence reads: CASGQQGVNTGELFF. DNA for the CDR3: TGTGCCAGCGGTCAACAGGGAGTAAACACCGGGGAGCTGTTTTTT. Full variable domain (outside the CDR3, taken from reference TRBV2 and TRBJ2-2): EPEVTQTPSHQVTQMGQEVILRCVPISNHLYFYWYRQILGQKVEFLVSFYNNEISEKSEIFDDQFSVERPDGSNFTLKIRSTKLEDSAMYFCASGQQGVNTGELFFGEGSRLTVL.

The J gene is TRBJ1-2, the V gene TRBV27; the D is unclear. Germline V gene lookup returns CDR1 MNHEY and CDR2 SMNVEV (reference sequence). The V and J ends lost 6 bases and 3 bases respectively, with 14 bases between them. CDR3 length: 14 amino acids. DNA of the CDR3: TGTGCCAGCAGACCGGGAGGGCTTCACTATGGCTACACCTTC. It yields the protein CASRPGGLHYGYTF.

This clonotype has at least ten counts. This chain's CDR3 is CASSSKPGNQPQHF. CDR3 DNA: TGTGCCAGCAGTTCGAAGCCAGGCAATCAGCCCCAGCATTTT. The chain combines TRBV27 with TRBJ1-5; D is unresolved. This CDR3 has 14 residues. The V and J ends lost 4 bases and 2 bases respectively, with 9 bases between them. Germline V gene sequence: CDR1 MNHEY, CDR2 SMNVEV (reference sequence).

This clonotype has ten or more counts. The gene calls are TRBV12-3 or TRBV12-4 and TRBJ2-7, with TRBD1 identical over 7 bases. The trim removed 4 bases at V and 3 bases at J, leaving 3 bases unmatched. This CDR3 contains 13 residues. As DNA, the CDR3 is TGTGCCAGCAGTTATGACAGGGTCTACGAGCAGTACTTC. Translation gives CASSYDRVYEQYF.

Many counts were recorded for this clonotype. The chain has TRBV28 and TRBJ2-7; TRBD2 agrees at 13 bases. J gave up 5 bases and V 6 bases, and 10 bases lay outside the gene matches. Germline V lookup: CDR1 MDHEN, CDR2 SYDVKM. The CDR3 is 16 residues long. In DNA, the CDR3 is TGTGCCAGCAGGATGAGGACTAGCGGGAGTAGAAACGAGCAGTACTTC. This codes for CASRMRTSGSRNEQYF. Together with reference TRBV28 and TRBJ2-7, the CDR3 gives the full variable domain: DVKVTQSSRYLVKRTGEKVFLECVQDMDHENMFWYRQDPGLGLRLIYFSYDVKMKEKGDIPEGYSVSREKKERFSLILESASTNQTSMYLCASRMRTSGSRNEQYFGPGTRLTVT.

This clonotype was picked up many times. The chain couples TRBV6-2 or TRBV6-3 to TRBJ1-2; 9 nucleotides agree with TRBD1. CDR3 length: 16 amino acids. CDR1 is MNHEY, CDR2 SVGEGT, per germline. V shed 6 bases and J 6 bases; nucleotides not matched to a gene: 14. This chain's CDR3 is CASSAGTGPVRHGYTF. The DNA of the CDR3 is TGTGCCAGCAGCGCCGGGACAGGGCCCGTCCGGCATGGCTACACCTTC.

The chain uses TRBV19 and TRBJ2-5; either TRBD1 or TRBD2 may fit D (6 bases each). The CDR3 has 14 residues. CDR1 is LNHDA, CDR2 SQIVND, per germline (reference sequence). The V end lost 3 bases, the J end lost 10 bases, and 18 bases lay between the germline ends. The CDR3 here is CASSIGGGPGGQYF. The CDR3 nucleotides read TGTGCCAGTAGTATTGGTGGGGGGCCTGGGGGCCAGTACTTC.

This chain joins TRBV20-1 and TRBJ2-7, with D possibly TRBD1 on 6 matching bases. The V end was cut by 2 bases, the J end by 0 bases, with 14 bases between. The CDR3 has 15 residues. Germline V gene lookup returns CDR1 DFQATT and CDR2 SNEGSKA (reference sequence). Written as DNA, the CDR3 is TGCAGTGCTAGAAACCCGGACAGTATCTCCTACGAGCAGTACTTC. Translation gives CSARNPDSISYEQYF.

The chain has TRBV6-1 and TRBJ2-7; 11 bases match TRBD1. Germline V gene data show CDR1 as MNHNS and CDR2 as SASEGT. This CDR3 comprises 13 residues. V was pared by 8 bases and J by 4 bases, with 4 bases of the junction left unmatched. In nucleotides, the CDR3 is TGTGCCAGCGGGACAGGGGGGGATTACGAGCAGTACTTC. The encoded protein is CASGTGGDYEQYF.

There are many counts of this clonotype. The chain combines TRBV6-1 with TRBJ2-7; the match to TRBD1 covers 12 bases. This CDR3 spans 16 amino acids. Per the germline V gene, CDR1 is MNHNS and CDR2 is SASEGT. V was pared by 4 bases and J by 2 bases, with 6 bases of the junction left unmatched. The CDR3 bases are TGTGCCAGCAGTGGAGGGGGACAGGGGGCGGCCTACGAGCAGTACTTC. Its translation is CASSGGGQGAAYEQYF.

This clonotype was seen more than once but under ten times. The chain recombines TRBV24-1 with TRBJ2-2; maybe TRBD1 (5 bases). Germline CDR1 is KGHDR and CDR2 is SFDVKD. Between the trimmed V and J ends, which lost 3 bases and 3 bases, there was a span of 10 bases. The CDR3 has 15 residues. The CDR3: CATSDPGLDTGELFF. The CDR3 DNA is TGTGCCACCAGTGATCCAGGGCTGGACACCGGGGAGCTGTTTTTT.

The V and J genes are TRBV25-1 and TRBJ2-7, with D perhaps TRBD1 (6 bases). V was trimmed by 7 bases and J by 4 bases, leaving 23 bases between them. Germline CDR1 MGHDK, CDR2 SYGVNS. CDR3 length: 16 residues. The CDR3 DNA sequence: TGTGCCAGCATATGGGGGCGGCAGGTTGCGAATTACGAGCAGTACTTC. It codes for CASIWGRQVANYEQYF.

The CDR3 DNA is TGTGCCAGCAGCTCCCGTGTGGAGGGGAGGGAGCGGGGTACCTTTGACGAGCAGTACTTC. It is translated as CASSSRVEGRERGTFDEQYF. The chain uses TRBV7-2 and TRBJ2-7, with 7 nucleotides matching TRBD2. The germline V gene encodes CDR1 SGHTA and CDR2 FQGNSA. The CDR3 totals 20 residues. The ends lost 4 bases at V and 5 bases at J; junction bases unmatched: 26.

In this sample, this clonotype turned up many times. The chain employs TRBV28 and TRBJ2-7; 8 bases are a match to TRBD1. Trimming at V came to 5 bases and at J to 10 bases, leaving 13 bases not matched to a gene. The CDR3 extends over 14 amino acids. The germline gives CDR1 MDHEN, CDR2 SYDVKM. In DNA, the CDR3 is TGTGCCAGCAGTCCGGACAGGGACGGGTCAGACCAGTACTTC. This gives the protein CASSPDRDGSDQYF.

The chain couples TRBV29-1 to TRBJ1-2; D possibly corresponds to TRBD1 (6 bases). V was cut by 6 bases and J by 1 base, with 12 bases left in between. The CDR3 covers 13 residues. Looked up from germline, CDR1 is SQVTM and CDR2 is ANQGSEA. The CDR3 reads CSVVTGSNYGYTF. CDR3 bases: TGCAGCGTAGTAACAGGGAGTAACTATGGCTACACCTTC.

The V and J genes are TRBV20-1 and TRBJ2-3, with 12 nucleotides matching TRBD2. The trim removed 4 bases at V and 2 bases at J, leaving 10 bases unmatched. Germline CDR1 DFQATT, CDR2 SNEGSKA (reference sequence). This CDR3 contains 17 residues. Here the CDR3 reads CSAMPGASGRDTDTQYF. Written as DNA, the CDR3 is TGCAGTGCTATGCCAGGGGCTAGCGGGAGGGACACAGATACGCAGTATTTT.

The chain recombines TRBV2 with TRBJ2-1; 11 bases are a match to TRBD2. Germline V lookup: CDR1 SNHLY, CDR2 FYNNEI. Trimming removed 4 bases from V and 13 bases from J; junction bases left unmatched: 12. CDR3 length: 15 residues. CDR3 region: CASSAFHGTSGDQFF. As DNA, the CDR3 is TGTGCCAGCAGTGCCTTTCATGGGACTAGCGGCGATCAGTTCTTC.

For this clonotype: A single base separates this from a much larger clone, so it may be a read error. This sequence joins TRBV29-1 and TRBJ2-7, with D hard to call. This CDR3 comprises 14 residues. Germline assignment: CDR1 SQVTM and CDR2 ANQGSEA. CDR3 residues: CSIEDQGRHLEQYF. CDR3 in DNA: TGCAGCATTGAAGATCAAGGGCGGCATCTCGAGCAGTACTTC.

There are many counts of this clonotype. DNA of the CDR3: TGTGCCCACCAAGGAGGAGCACGTGAAAAACTGTTTTTT. It encodes CAHQGGAREKLFF. The rearrangement uses TRBV30 and TRBJ1-4; D is undetermined. The V gene lost 8 bases and the J gene lost 7 bases, with 17 bases spanning the gap. Germline CDR1 GTSNPN, CDR2 SVGIG (reference sequence). The CDR3 totals 13 residues.

This clonotype has a handful of counts. The chain links TRBV4-3 to TRBJ1-1; D gene ambiguous. Trimming took off 1 base at V and 3 bases at J, with 21 bases between the two ends. Germline-derived CDR1 and CDR2 are LGHNA and YSLEER. The CDR3 runs to 18 residues. The CDR3, as DNA: TGCGCCAGCAGCCAAGTTGCTTGGTCAGCGTCGCCACACACTGAAGCTTTCTTT. This sequence encodes CASSQVAWSASPHTEAFF.

This clonotype occurred many times. Germline is not matched at one junction end, which may reflect a read error. The chain has TRBV12-3 or TRBV12-4 and TRBJ1-6; tentative D call: TRBD1 (5 bases). The CDR3 runs 15 residues. CDR3 loop: CASSLARGASSPLHF. Written as DNA, the CDR3 is TGTGCCAGCAGTCTAGCTAGAGGGGCAAGTTCACCCCTCCACTTT.